The 9 T cell receptor beta chains reported below all come from one sample, sequenced in a study of T cell responses to AZD1222 COVID-19 vaccine. Assay: immunoSEQ multiplex PCR; the TCRdb copy retains only in-frame clones and omits some. In the table there are 150,000 to 200,000 clones, 85% to 95% of which are singletons. Source: peripheral blood, taken on day 0 of AZD1222 vaccination. The receptors come from an adult in good health.

This rearrangement joins TRBV3-1 (or the pseudogene TRBV3-2) to TRBJ1-2; 12 positions match TRBD1. Germline lookup yields CDR1 LGHDT and CDR2 YNNKEL (reference sequence). J gave up 8 bases and V 1 base, and 8 bases lay outside the gene matches. The CDR3 contains 16 residues. The CDR3 coding sequence is TGTGCCAGCAGCCAAGTTTTGGGACAGGGGGCAGGAGGCTACACCTTC. Its translation is CASSQVLGQGAGGYTF.

The CDR3, as DNA: TGTGCCTGGAGCGCGGCTTGGACAGATACGCAGTATTTT. Encoded protein: CAWSAAWTDTQYF. The V gene is TRBV30, the J gene TRBJ2-3; D is unclear. The germline V gene encodes CDR1 GTSNPN and CDR2 SVGIG (reference sequence). Deletions cut 3 bases from V and 3 bases from J, with 10 bases between. The length of the CDR3 is 13 residues.

The genes are TRBV18 and TRBJ2-3; D is possibly TRBD1 (6 bases). The CDR3 contains 15 residues. Looked up from germline, CDR1 is KGHSH and CDR2 is LQKENI. The germline V and J ends were trimmed by 6 bases and 6 bases, with 19 bases remaining between them. The CDR3 coding sequence is TGTGCCAGCTCGCCCTACAGGGAACTCGGGGATACGCAGTATTTT. This sequence encodes CASSPYRELGDTQYF.

This chain uses TRBV6-2 or TRBV6-3 with TRBJ1-1; TRBD1 matches 11 bases. This CDR3 contains 16 residues. Trimming at V came to 5 bases and at J to 1 base, leaving 6 bases not matched to a gene. Germline V gene lookup returns CDR1 MNHEY and CDR2 SVGEGT. The CDR3 DNA reads TGTGCCAGCAGTCAAGGACAGGGGGCGCGGAACACTGAAGCTTTCTTT. Amino acids: CASSQGQGARNTEAFF.

The V gene is TRBV18, the J gene TRBJ2-6; 8 nucleotides agree with TRBD1. CDR1 and CDR2 from the germline V gene are KGHSH and LQKENI. The V gene end was trimmed by 3 bases and the J gene end by 0 bases; junction bases not matched to a gene: 10. This CDR3 region has 19 residues. CDR3 amino acids: CASSPFTGTGSSGANVLTF. The CDR3 DNA sequence: TGTGCCAGCTCACCGTTTACCGGGACAGGTAGCTCTGGGGCCAACGTCCTGACTTTC.

The J gene is TRBJ2-5, the V gene TRBV4-2; TRBD2 matches at 11 bases. The V gene's germline CDR1 is LGHNA and CDR2 YNFKEQ. V was pared by 8 bases and J by 2 bases, with 4 bases of the junction left unmatched. This CDR3 spans 14 amino acids. The CDR3 reads CASSLAGVQETQYF. CDR3 bases: TGTGCCAGCTCACTAGCGGGGGTACAAGAGACCCAGTACTTC.

The chain has TRBV5-1 and TRBJ1-1; D is possibly TRBD1 (5 bases). The CDR3 runs to 13 residues. Germline V gives CDR1 SGHRS, CDR2 YFSETQ. Trimming removed 5 bases from V and 4 bases from J, with 12 bases in between. The CDR3 region is CASRGRLTTEAFF. In DNA form, the CDR3 reads TGCGCCAGCAGGGGACGGCTTACCACTGAAGCTTTCTTT.

This chain uses TRBV18 with TRBJ1-6; D gene uncertain. V dropped 2 bases and J dropped 7 bases, with 6 bases sitting between them. The CDR3 consists of 13 residues. Germline lookup yields CDR1 KGHSH and CDR2 LQKENI. CDR3 in DNA: TGTGCCAGCTCACCAAACCGAAATTCACCCCTCCACTTT. Residues: CASSPNRNSPLHF.

V is TRBV29-1 and J is TRBJ2-3; 9 bases map to TRBD2. The CDR3 runs to 15 residues. Germline V CDR1 and CDR2: SQVTM, ANQGSEA. J gave up 5 bases and V 7 bases, and 13 bases lay outside the gene matches. The CDR3 nucleotides are TGCAGCGCCCGGCGGGCTAGCGGGGTAAAAGATACGCAGTATTTT. Protein: CSARRASGVKDTQYF.